The next 24 T cell receptor beta chains were all read from a single sample in a study of T cell responses to AZD1222 COVID-19 vaccine (TCRdb year 2021). The time point label on this specimen signifies: about 28 days (+/-7) after the second vaccine dose. Library creation used the immunoSEQ multiplex PCR assay. TCRdb obtained this table from immuneACCESS and retained in-frame rearrangements with V and J assigned. These tables miss some clones; where compared with another copy, unresolved V genes account for less than half of the shortfall, and the remainder is unexplained. Recorded for this sample are approximately 130,000 clones; about 88% of them occurred a single time. The ten most abundant clones make up around 3% of the sample. Sequencing was performed on peripheral blood, taken 28 days after the second AZD1222 dose. The receptors shown here come from an adult who received the AZD1222 COVID-19 vaccine.

The chain uses TRBV2 and TRBJ1-3; D perhaps matches TRBD1 (6 bases). The CDR3 length is 15 residues. V shed 2 bases and J shed 0 bases, with 8 bases lying between them. CDR1 is SNHLY and CDR2 is FYNNEI in the germline V gene. The CDR3 DNA sequence: TGTGCCAGCAGTGAACTGGACAGCTCTGGAAACACCATATATTTT. This codes for CASSELDSSGNTIYF.

J is TRBJ2-3 and V is TRBV5-4; no clear D. Germline V gene sequence: CDR1 SGHNT, CDR2 YYREEE (reference sequence). The CDR3 consists of 13 residues. V gave up 5 bases and J gave up 6 bases, with 13 bases separating them. In nucleotides, the CDR3 is TGTGCCAGCAGTCACAACAGCGACGATACGCAGTATTTT. Translating it yields CASSHNSDDTQYF.

This chain joins TRBV11-2 and TRBJ2-7; tentative D call: TRBD2 (5 bases). CDR3 size: 13 residues. The V end was cut by 5 bases, the J end by 3 bases, with 11 bases between. In germline, CDR1 is SGHAT, CDR2 FQNNGV. The CDR3 DNA follows: TGTGCCAGCAGCCCCGACCGGGACTACGAGCAGTACTTC. Protein product: CASSPDRDYEQYF.

The genes are TRBV6-5 and TRBJ2-7; TRBD1 is a possible D gene (6 bases). The CDR3 is 15 residues long. Trimming pared 7 bases from V and 3 bases from J, leaving 19 bases between. Germline CDR1 is MNHEY and CDR2 is SVGAGI. For the CDR3, the DNA is TGTGCCAGCATTGGGCCGGGACACTTGATCTACGAGCAGTACTTC. It specifies CASIGPGHLIYEQYF.

The CDR3 DNA reads TGCGCCAGCAGCCAAGGGGCGGGCACGAACACTGAAGCTTTCTTT. Amino acid sequence: CASSQGAGTNTEAFF. The V gene is TRBV4-1, the J gene TRBJ1-1, with D unresolved. This CDR3 contains 15 residues. Germline V gene data show CDR1 as MGHRA and CDR2 as YSYEKL. Trimming removed 1 base from V and 1 base from J, with 10 bases in between.

This clone was observed a few times. The rearrangement links TRBV6-5 to TRBJ1-1; D remains unclear. V was cut by 6 bases and J by 1 base, with 9 bases left in between. This CDR3 is built from 13 residues. Germline V gene lookup returns CDR1 MNHEY and CDR2 SVGAGI. As DNA, the CDR3 is TGTGCCAGCAGAGTGACAAAGAACACTGAAGCTTTCTTT. Protein product: CASRVTKNTEAFF.

V usage is TRBV2 and J usage is TRBJ1-2; D uncertain. Germline assignment: CDR1 SNHLY and CDR2 FYNNEI. V was trimmed by 5 bases and J by 6 bases, leaving 13 bases between them. The CDR3 consists of 13 residues. The CDR3 DNA is TGTGCCAGCAGTTCTGGGGAGACGCATGGCTACACCTTC. Translating it yields CASSSGETHGYTF.

The chain has TRBV15 and TRBJ2-3; weak D call: TRBD2 (6 bases). The CDR3 runs to 15 residues. V lost 0 bases and J 2 bases, leaving 9 bases between the germline ends. The germline CDR1 and CDR2 sequences are LNHNV and YYDKDF (reference sequence). The CDR3 sequence: CATSRDASATDTQYF. CDR3 DNA sequence: TGTGCCACCAGCAGAGATGCTAGCGCCACAGATACGCAGTATTTT.

This clone has a single count. V and J are TRBV6-4 and TRBJ1-1; no clear D gene. V gave up 9 bases and J gave up 1 base, with 9 bases separating them. The CDR3 runs 12 residues. Germline V gives CDR1 MRHNA, CDR2 SNTAGT. The CDR3 region has the DNA TGTGCCAGACAGAGCCAGAACACTGAAGCTTTCTTT. Translation: CARQSQNTEAFF.

This sequence joins TRBV3-1 (or the pseudogene TRBV3-2) and TRBJ1-4; D unresolved. Per germline, CDR1 LGHDT and CDR2 YNNKEL (reference sequence). V lost 2 bases to trimming and J lost 7 bases, with 14 bases between them. The CDR3 consists of 15 residues. CDR3: CASSQRASLSEKLFF. The CDR3 coding sequence is TGTGCCAGCAGCCAACGGGCCTCCCTCTCTGAAAAACTGTTTTTT.

The chain employs TRBV6-4 and TRBJ1-4; 10 bases map to TRBD1. CDR3 length equals 13 residues. Per germline, CDR1 MRHNA and CDR2 SNTAGT. Losses at the gene ends were 11 bases for V and 10 bases for J; bases not matched to a gene: 10. The CDR3 loop is CAPGGQGSGKLFF. The CDR3 DNA sequence: TGTGCCCCCGGGGGACAGGGGAGTGGAAAACTGTTTTTT.

The rearrangement links TRBV29-1 to TRBJ2-1; TRBD2 aligns across 8 bases. V lost 8 bases and J lost 2; bases outside the gene matches: 11. The CDR3 spans 15 residues. CDR1 and CDR2 (germline): SQVTM, ANQGSEA. CDR3 in amino acids: CSFRRGGGTYNEQFF. The DNA for the CDR3 is TGCAGCTTCCGAAGGGGCGGGGGGACCTACAATGAGCAGTTCTTC.

The chain joins TRBV27 to TRBJ1-2, with 10 bases identical to TRBD1. J gave up 4 bases and V 11 bases, and 13 bases lay outside the gene matches. Germline lookup yields CDR1 MNHEY and CDR2 SMNVEV (reference sequence). The CDR3 loop spans 15 amino acids. Written as DNA, the CDR3 is TGTGCCGCCACAAACCCGGGACAGGGGTTCTATGGCTACACCTTC. This codes for CAATNPGQGFYGYTF.

The chain couples TRBV3-1 (or the pseudogene TRBV3-2) to TRBJ2-6; the D call may be TRBD1 or TRBD2 (6 bases each). Germline CDR1 and CDR2: LGHDT and YNNKEL (reference sequence). V dropped 0 bases and J dropped 4 bases, with 16 bases sitting between them. This CDR3 contains 18 residues. CDR3 loop: CASSQDRKGGTGANVLTF. The CDR3, as DNA: TGTGCCAGCAGCCAAGATCGAAAGGGGGGCACAGGGGCCAACGTCCTGACTTTC.

The V call is TRBV7-2, the J call TRBJ2-3, with D uncertain. This CDR3 contains 16 residues. V dropped 1 base and J dropped 0 bases, with 11 bases sitting between them. Per the germline V gene, CDR1 is SGHTA and CDR2 is FQGNSA. CDR3 bases: TGTGCCAGCAGCTTAGGTATTAGCCCTAGCACAGATACGCAGTATTTT. Its translation is CASSLGISPSTDTQYF.

The CDR3 reads CSASGLASGGRIYNEQFF. CDR3 coding DNA: TGCAGTGCTAGTGGTTTGGCTAGCGGGGGGCGCATTTACAATGAGCAGTTCTTC. The genes are TRBV20-1 and TRBJ2-1; 11 nucleotides match TRBD2. This CDR3 region has 18 residues. The V and J ends lost 3 bases and 4 bases, in that order; junction bases with no gene match: 14. Germline assignment: CDR1 DFQATT and CDR2 SNEGSKA (reference sequence).

The V call is TRBV2, the J call TRBJ1-1; TRBD1 aligns across 12 bases. The V gene end was trimmed by 7 bases and the J gene end by 2 bases; junction bases not matched to a gene: 5. Germline CDR1 reads SNHLY; CDR2 reads FYNNEI. This CDR3 has 15 residues. The CDR3 bases are TGTGCCAGCACCCGGGGGACAGGGGGCAACACTGAAGCTTTCTTT. This sequence encodes CASTRGTGGNTEAFF.

The chain recombines TRBV5-6 with TRBJ2-6; D is undetermined. CDR3 length: 17 amino acids. CDR1 and CDR2 (germline): SGHDT, YYEEEE. The V gene lost 0 bases and the J gene lost 0 bases, with 10 bases spanning the gap. In DNA, the CDR3 is TGTGCCAGCAGCTTGGTAGGTGGGGTCTCTGGGGCCAACGTCCTGACTTTC. It translates to CASSLVGGVSGANVLTF.

V is TRBV4-2 and J is TRBJ2-2; D is uncertain. The CDR3 is 16 residues long. Trimming took off 4 bases at V and 2 bases at J, with 14 bases between the two ends. The germline gives CDR1 LGHNA, CDR2 YNFKEQ. The CDR3 protein is CASSRRPSSNTGELFF. DNA of the CDR3: TGTGCCAGCAGCCGTCGTCCATCATCTAACACCGGGGAGCTGTTTTTT.

In DNA form, the CDR3 reads TGTGCCAGCAGCTCAGGCCCTAAGGACTATGGCTACACCTTC. Translated, it gives CASSSGPKDYGYTF. The chain employs TRBV7-2 and TRBJ1-2; D is uncertain. The V gene's germline CDR1 is SGHTA and CDR2 FQGNSA. The V and J ends lost 4 bases and 3 bases respectively, with 12 bases between them. The CDR3 has 14 amino acids.

The chain joins TRBV30 to TRBJ1-1; the match to TRBD1 covers 7 bases. The germline CDR1 and CDR2 sequences are GTSNPN and SVGIG (reference sequence). After removal of 2 bases from V and 1 base from J, the junction contained 4 bases not matched to a gene. This CDR3 contains 14 residues. CDR3: CAWSSGQPNTEAFF. CDR3 in DNA: TGTGCCTGGAGTTCGGGACAGCCGAACACTGAAGCTTTCTTT.

This clone is a singleton in its sample. This rearrangement joins TRBV18 to TRBJ1-1; D remains ambiguous. Germline lookup yields CDR1 KGHSH and CDR2 LQKENI. V lost 6 bases, J lost 5 bases, and 13 bases lay in between. The CDR3 contains 13 residues. CDR3 region: CASSRNELTEAFF. CDR3 bases: TGTGCCAGCTCCCGTAATGAGTTAACTGAAGCTTTCTTT. The entire variable domain, with the rest obtained from reference TRBV18 and TRBJ1-1, is as follows: NAGVMQNPRHLVRRRGQEARLRCSPMKGHSHVYWYRQLPEEGLKFMVYLQKENIIDESGMPKERFSAEFPKEGPSILRIQQVVRGDSAAYFCASSRNELTEAFFGQGTRLTVV.

The chain carries TRBV7-9 and TRBJ2-2; a possible D gene is TRBD1 (5 bases). Germline CDR1 is SEHNR and CDR2 is FQNEAQ (reference sequence). This CDR3 comprises 18 residues. V lost 4 bases and J lost 2, with 20 bases in between. The DNA of the CDR3 is TGTGCCAGCAGCTCCCCGCTTGGGGCCACGCATAACACCGGGGAGCTGTTTTTT. Translated, it gives CASSSPLGATHNTGELFF.

The J gene is TRBJ1-3, the V gene TRBV7-9; D remains unclear. This CDR3 is built from 13 residues. The V gene's germline CDR1 is SEHNR and CDR2 FQNEAQ (reference sequence). Trimming left V 1 base short and J 4 bases short, with 5 bases between. The CDR3 is CASSLVEGNTIYF. The CDR3 nucleotides read TGTGCCAGCAGCTTAGTGGAAGGAAACACCATATATTTT. Supplemented by reference TRBV7-9 and TRBJ1-3, the full variable domain reads DTGVSQNPRHKITKRGQNVTFRCDPISEHNRLYWYRQTLGQGPEFLTYFQNEAQLEKSRLLSDRFSAERPKGSFSTLEIQRTEQGDSAMYLCASSLVEGNTIYFGEGSWLTVV.